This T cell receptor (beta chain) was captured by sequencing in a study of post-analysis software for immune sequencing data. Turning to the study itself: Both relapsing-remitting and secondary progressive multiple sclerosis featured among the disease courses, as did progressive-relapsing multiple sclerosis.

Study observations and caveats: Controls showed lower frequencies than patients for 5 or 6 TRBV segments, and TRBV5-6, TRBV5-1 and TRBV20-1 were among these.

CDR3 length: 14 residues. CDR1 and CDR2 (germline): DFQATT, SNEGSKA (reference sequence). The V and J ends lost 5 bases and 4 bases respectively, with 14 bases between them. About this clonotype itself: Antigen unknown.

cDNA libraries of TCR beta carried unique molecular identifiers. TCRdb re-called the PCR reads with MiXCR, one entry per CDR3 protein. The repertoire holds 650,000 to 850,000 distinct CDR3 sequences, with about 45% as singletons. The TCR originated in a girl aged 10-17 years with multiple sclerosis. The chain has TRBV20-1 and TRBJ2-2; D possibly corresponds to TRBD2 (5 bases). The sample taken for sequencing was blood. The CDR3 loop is CSAQHHRGTGELFF. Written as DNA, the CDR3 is TGCAGTGCTCAACATCACCGGGGCACCGGGGAGCTGTTTTTT.